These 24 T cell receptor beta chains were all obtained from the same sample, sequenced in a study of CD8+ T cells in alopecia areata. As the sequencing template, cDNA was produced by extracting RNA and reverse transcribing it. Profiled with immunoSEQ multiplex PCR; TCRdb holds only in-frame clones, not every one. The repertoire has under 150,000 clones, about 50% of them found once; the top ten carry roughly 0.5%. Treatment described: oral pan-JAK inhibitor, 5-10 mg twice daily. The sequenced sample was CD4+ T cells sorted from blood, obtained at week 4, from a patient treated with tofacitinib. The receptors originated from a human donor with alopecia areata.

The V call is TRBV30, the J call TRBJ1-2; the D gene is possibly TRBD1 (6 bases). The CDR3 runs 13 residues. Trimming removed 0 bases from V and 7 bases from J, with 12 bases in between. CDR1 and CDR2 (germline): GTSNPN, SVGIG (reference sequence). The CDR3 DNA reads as TGTGCCTGGAGTGTCGACAGGTTTTCTGGCTACACCTTC. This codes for CAWSVDRFSGYTF. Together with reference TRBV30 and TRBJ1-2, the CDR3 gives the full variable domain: SQTIHQWPATLVQPVGSPLSLECTVEGTSNPNLYWYRQAAGRGLQLLFYSVGIGQISSEVPQNLSASRPQDRQFILSSKKLLLSDSGFYLCAWSVDRFSGYTFGSGTRLTVV.

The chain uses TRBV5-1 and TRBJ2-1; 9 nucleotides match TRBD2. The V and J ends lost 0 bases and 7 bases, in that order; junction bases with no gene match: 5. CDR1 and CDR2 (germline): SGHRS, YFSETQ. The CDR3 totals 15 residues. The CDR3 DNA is TGCGCCAGCAGCTTGGGTGGGACTAGCAAAAATGAGCAGTTCTTC. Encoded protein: CASSLGGTSKNEQFF.

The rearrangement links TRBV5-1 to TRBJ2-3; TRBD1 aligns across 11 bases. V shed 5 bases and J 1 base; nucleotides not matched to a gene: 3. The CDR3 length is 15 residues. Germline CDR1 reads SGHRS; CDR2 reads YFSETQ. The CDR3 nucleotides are TGCGCCAGCAGGCGGGACAGGGGGGGCACAGATACGCAGTATTTT. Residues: CASRRDRGGTDTQYF.

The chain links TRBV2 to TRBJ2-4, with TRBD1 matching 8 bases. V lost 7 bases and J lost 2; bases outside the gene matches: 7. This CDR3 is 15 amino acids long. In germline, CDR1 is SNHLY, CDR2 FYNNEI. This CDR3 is CASKGQVASKNIQYF. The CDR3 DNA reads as TGTGCCAGCAAGGGACAGGTGGCGTCCAAAAACATTCAGTACTTC. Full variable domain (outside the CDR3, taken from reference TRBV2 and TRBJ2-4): EPEVTQTPSHQVTQMGQEVILRCVPISNHLYFYWYRQILGQKVEFLVSFYNNEISEKSEIFDDQFSVERPDGSNFTLKIRSTKLEDSAMYFCASKGQVASKNIQYFGAGTRLSVL.

The CDR3 loop reads CASGEDTQYF. As DNA, the CDR3 is TGTGCCAGCGGGGAAGATACGCAGTATTTT. V gene TRBV2 combines with J gene TRBJ2-3; D gene ambiguous. Per germline, CDR1 SNHLY and CDR2 FYNNEI. Trimming pared 8 bases from V and 5 bases from J, leaving 5 bases between. The CDR3 is made up of 10 amino acids.

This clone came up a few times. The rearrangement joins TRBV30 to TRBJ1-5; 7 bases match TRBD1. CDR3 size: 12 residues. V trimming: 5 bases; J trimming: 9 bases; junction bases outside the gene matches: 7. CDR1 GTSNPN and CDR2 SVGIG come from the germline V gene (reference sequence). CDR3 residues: CAWDREGRPQHF. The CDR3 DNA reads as TGTGCCTGGGACAGGGAGGGACGGCCCCAGCATTTT.

The DNA for the CDR3 is TGCCTGGGGGTAGAGAACTATGGCTACACCTTC. Protein sequence: CLGVENYGYTF. The chain is built from TRBV29-1 and TRBJ1-2; D possibly corresponds to TRBD1 (5 bases). Per the germline V gene, CDR1 is SQVTM and CDR2 is ANQGSEA. The CDR3 consists of 11 residues.

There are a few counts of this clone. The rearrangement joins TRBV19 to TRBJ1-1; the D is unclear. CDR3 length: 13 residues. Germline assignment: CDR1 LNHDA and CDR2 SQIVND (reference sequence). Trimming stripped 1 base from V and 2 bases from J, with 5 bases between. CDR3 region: CASSIGVNTEAFF. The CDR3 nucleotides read TGTGCCAGTAGTATAGGAGTAAACACTGAAGCTTTCTTT.

CDR3 DNA sequence: TGTGCCTGGACAGACTGGGACAGGCGGACTTCACCCCTCCACTTT. Amino acids: CAWTDWDRRTSPLHF. The chain combines TRBV30 with TRBJ1-6; TRBD1 matches 8 bases. The V gene's germline CDR1 is GTSNPN and CDR2 SVGIG (reference sequence). The CDR3 runs 15 residues. The ends lost 4 bases at V and 9 bases at J; junction bases unmatched: 11.

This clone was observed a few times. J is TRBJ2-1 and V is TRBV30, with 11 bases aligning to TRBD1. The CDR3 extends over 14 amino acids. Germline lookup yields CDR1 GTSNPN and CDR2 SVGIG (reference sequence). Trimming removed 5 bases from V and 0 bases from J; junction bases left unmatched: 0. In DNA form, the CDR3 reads TGTGCCTGGGGGACAGGGGGCTCCTACAATGAGCAGTTCTTC. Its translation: CAWGTGGSYNEQFF.

CDR3 DNA: TGCGCCAGCAGCTTGGAGGCAGGGGGAAACACCATATATTTT. Translation gives CASSLEAGGNTIYF. V is TRBV5-1 and J is TRBJ1-3, with D possibly matching TRBD1 (5 bases). The CDR3 is 14 residues long. The V gene's germline CDR1 is SGHRS and CDR2 YFSETQ. V was cut by 0 bases and J by 4 bases, with 8 bases left in between.

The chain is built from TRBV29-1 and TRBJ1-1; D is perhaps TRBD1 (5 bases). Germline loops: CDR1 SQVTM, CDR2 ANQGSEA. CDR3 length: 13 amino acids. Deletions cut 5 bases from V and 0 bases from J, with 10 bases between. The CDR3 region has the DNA TGCAGCGTTTCAAGACAGTTGAACACTGAAGCTTTCTTT. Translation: CSVSRQLNTEAFF. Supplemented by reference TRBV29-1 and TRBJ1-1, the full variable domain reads SAVISQKPSRDICQRGTSLTIQCQVDSQVTMMFWYRQQPGQSLTLIATANQGSEATYESGFVIDKFPISRPNLTFSTLTVSNMSPEDSSIYLCSVSRQLNTEAFFGQGTRLTVV.

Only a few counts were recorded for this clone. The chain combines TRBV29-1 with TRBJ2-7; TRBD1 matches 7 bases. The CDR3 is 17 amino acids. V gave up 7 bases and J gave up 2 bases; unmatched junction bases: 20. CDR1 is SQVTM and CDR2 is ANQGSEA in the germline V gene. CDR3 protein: CSAFSTLPGQSTYEQYF. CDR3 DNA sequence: TGCAGCGCCTTTTCCACGCTTCCGGGACAGTCGACCTACGAGCAGTACTTC.

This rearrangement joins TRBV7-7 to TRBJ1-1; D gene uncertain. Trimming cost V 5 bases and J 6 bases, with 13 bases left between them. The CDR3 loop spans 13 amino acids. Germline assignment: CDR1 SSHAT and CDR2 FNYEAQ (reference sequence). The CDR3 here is CASSRLDSSEAFF. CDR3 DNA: TGTGCCAGCAGCCGATTAGATAGCTCTGAAGCTTTCTTT.

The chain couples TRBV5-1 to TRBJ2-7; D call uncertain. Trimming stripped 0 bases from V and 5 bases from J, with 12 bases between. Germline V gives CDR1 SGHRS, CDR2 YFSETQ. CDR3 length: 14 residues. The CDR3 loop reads CASSLAGSSHEQYF. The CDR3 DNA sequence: TGCGCCAGCAGCTTGGCGGGTAGCAGCCACGAGCAGTACTTC.

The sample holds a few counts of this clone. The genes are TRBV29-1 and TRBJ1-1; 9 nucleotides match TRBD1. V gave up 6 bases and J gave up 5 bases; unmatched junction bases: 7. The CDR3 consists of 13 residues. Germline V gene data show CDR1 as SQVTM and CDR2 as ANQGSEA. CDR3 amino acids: CSVRTGVGTEAFF. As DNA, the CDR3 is TGCAGCGTACGGACAGGGGTAGGGACTGAAGCTTTCTTT.

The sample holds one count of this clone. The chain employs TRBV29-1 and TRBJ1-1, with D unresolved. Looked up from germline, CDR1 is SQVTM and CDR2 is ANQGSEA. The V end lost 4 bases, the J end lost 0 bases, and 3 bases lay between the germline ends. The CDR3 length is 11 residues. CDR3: CSVALNTEAFF. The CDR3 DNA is TGCAGCGTTGCCCTGAACACTGAAGCTTTCTTT.

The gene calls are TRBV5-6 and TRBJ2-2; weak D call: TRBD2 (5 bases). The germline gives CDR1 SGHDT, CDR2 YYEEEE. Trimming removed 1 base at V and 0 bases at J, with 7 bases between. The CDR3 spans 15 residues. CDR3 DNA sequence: TGTGCCAGCAGCTTGAACGGGGCGAACACCGGGGAGCTGTTTTTT. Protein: CASSLNGANTGELFF.

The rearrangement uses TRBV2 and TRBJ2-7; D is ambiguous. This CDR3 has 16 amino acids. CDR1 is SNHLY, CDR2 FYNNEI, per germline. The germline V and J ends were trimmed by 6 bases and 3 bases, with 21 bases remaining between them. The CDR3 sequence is CASRSTYLDANYEQYF. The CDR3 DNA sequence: TGTGCCAGCAGATCCACGTATCTAGACGCGAACTACGAGCAGTACTTC.

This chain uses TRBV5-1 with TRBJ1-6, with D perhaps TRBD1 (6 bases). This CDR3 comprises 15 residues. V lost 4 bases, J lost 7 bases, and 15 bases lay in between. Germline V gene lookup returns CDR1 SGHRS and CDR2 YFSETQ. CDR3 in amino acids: CASSLRDTDNSPLHF. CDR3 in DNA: TGCGCCAGCAGCCTGAGGGACACCGACAATTCACCCCTCCACTTT. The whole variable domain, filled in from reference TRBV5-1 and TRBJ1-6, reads KAGVTQTPRYLIKTRGQQVTLSCSPISGHRSVSWYQQTPGQGLQFLFEYFSETQRNKGNFPGRFSGRQFSNSRSEMNVSTLELGDSALYLCASSLRDTDNSPLHFGNGTRLTVT.

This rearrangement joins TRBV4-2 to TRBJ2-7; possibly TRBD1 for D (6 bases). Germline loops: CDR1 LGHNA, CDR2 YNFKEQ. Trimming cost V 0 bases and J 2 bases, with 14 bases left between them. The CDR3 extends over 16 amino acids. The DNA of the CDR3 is TGTGCCAGCAGCCAAGAGAGGTCAGGGGATGCCTACGAGCAGTACTTC. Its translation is CASSQERSGDAYEQYF.

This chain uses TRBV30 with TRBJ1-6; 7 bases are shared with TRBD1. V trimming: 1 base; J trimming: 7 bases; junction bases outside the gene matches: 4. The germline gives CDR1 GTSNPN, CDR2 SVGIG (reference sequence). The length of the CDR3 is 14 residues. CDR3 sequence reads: CAWSADRVNSPLHF. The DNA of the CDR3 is TGTGCCTGGAGTGCCGACAGGGTCAATTCACCCCTCCACTTT.

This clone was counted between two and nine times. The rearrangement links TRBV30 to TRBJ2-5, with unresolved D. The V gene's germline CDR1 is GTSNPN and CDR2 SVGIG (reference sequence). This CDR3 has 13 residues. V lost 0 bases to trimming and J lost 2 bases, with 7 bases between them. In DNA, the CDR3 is TGTGCCTGGAGTGTTGTGGAGCAAGAGACCCAGTACTTC. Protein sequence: CAWSVVEQETQYF.

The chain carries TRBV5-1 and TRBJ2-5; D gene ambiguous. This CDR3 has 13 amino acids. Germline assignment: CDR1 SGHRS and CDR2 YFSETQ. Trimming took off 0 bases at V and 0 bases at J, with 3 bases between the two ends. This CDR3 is CASSLGNQETQYF. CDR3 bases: TGCGCCAGCAGCTTGGGCAACCAAGAGACCCAGTACTTC.